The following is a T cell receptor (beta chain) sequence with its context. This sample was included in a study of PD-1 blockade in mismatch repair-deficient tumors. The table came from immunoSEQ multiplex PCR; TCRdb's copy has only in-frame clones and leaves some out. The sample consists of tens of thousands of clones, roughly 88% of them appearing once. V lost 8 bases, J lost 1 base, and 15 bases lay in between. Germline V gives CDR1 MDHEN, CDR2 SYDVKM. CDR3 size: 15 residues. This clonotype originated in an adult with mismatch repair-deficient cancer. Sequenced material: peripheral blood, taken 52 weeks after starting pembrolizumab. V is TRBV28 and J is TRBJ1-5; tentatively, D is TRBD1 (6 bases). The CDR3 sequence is CASATGTPSNQPQHF. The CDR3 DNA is TGTGCCAGCGCCACCGGGACACCGAGCAATCAGCCCCAGCATTTT.